The clone carrying this T cell receptor beta chain occurred many times. The antigen remains unidentified. The sample belongs to a study of read filtering for tumor transcriptome and immune sequencing. Whole-study findings and limits: IR-seq captured clonotypes deeper and more reliably than RNA-seq.

From roughly 390 ng of RNA, a library with molecular barcoded alpha/delta and beta/gamma adaptors was made. TCRdb called the reads again in MiXCR, with one record for every CDR3 protein. This table has 100,000 to 150,000 distinct CDR3 sequences, roughly 13% appearing once. V was trimmed by 1 base and J by 3 bases, leaving 7 bases between them. This CDR3 is built from 13 residues. Germline assignment: CDR1 LGHDT and CDR2 YNNKEL (reference sequence). The clonotype originates from a donor aged 40 or older with multiple myeloma. Sequenced sample: a population of CD138-negative cells sorted from bone marrow. The chain combines TRBV3-1 with TRBJ2-7; the D gene is possibly TRBD2 (5 bases). The CDR3 bases are TGTGCCAGCAGCCAAGCGGGAAGCTACGAGCAGTACTTC. It is translated as CASSQAGSYEQYF.